The entry below describes one TCR beta chain. The target antigen is unknown. The data stem from a study of cytomegalovirus exposure and HLA in healthy donors. Turning to the study itself: Tens of millions of unique TCRs from HLA-typed donors were held in an early release of data. Study-wide results and caveats: In the analysis, some V segments, TRBV6-2 and TRBV6-3 included, were excluded as indistinguishable.

The CDR3 covers 18 residues. Germline loops: CDR1 LGHNA, CDR2 YSLEER. V was clipped by 0 bases and J by 5 bases; unmatched bases: 8. Researchers ran the PCR with 60 Vbeta and 13 Jbeta primers. Only in-frame clones appear in the TCRdb table, and some are missing; sequencing was by immunoSEQ multiplex PCR. This sample has roughly 100,000 clones; roughly three quarters occur once, and the top ten carry roughly 9.1%. Although they were nominally healthy when sampled, donors likely had unrecorded immune exposures. Sample: PBMCs. The clonotype originates from a male donor in good health and CMV-seropositive. The chain employs TRBV4-3 and TRBJ2-5; 14 nucleotides agree with TRBD2. The CDR3 DNA follows: TGCGCCAGCAGCCAAGATCTGACTAGCGGGAGGGCGCGGGAGACCCAGTACTTC. Translation gives CASSQDLTSGRARETQYF.